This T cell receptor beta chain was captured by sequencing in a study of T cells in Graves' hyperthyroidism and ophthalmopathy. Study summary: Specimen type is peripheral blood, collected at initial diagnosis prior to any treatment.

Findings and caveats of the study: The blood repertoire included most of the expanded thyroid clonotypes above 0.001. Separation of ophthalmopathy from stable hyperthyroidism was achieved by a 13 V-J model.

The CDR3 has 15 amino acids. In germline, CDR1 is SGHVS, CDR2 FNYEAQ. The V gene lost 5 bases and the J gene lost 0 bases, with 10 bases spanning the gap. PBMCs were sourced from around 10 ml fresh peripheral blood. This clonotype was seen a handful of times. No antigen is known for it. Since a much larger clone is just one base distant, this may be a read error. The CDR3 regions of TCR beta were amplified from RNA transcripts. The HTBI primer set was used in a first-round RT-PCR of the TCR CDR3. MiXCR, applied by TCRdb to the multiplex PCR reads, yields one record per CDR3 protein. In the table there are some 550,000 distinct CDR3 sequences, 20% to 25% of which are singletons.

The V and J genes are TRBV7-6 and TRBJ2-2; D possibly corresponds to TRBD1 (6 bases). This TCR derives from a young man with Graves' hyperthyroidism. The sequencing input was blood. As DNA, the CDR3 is TGTGCCAGCAGCCCGGGACACGCGAACACCGGGGAGCTGTTTTTT. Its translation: CASSPGHANTGELFF.